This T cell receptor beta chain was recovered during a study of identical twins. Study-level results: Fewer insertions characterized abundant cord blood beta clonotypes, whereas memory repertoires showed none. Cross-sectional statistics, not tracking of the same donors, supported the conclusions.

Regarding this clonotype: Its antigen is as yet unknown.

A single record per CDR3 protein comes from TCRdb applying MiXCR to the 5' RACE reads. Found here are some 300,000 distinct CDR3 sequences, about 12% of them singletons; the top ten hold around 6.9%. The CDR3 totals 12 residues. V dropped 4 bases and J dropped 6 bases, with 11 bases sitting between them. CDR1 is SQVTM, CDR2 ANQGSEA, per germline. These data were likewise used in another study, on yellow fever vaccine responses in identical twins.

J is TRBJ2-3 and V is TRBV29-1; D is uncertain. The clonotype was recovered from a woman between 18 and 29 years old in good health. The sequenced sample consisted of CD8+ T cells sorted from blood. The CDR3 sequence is CSVVSDWDTQYF. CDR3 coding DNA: TGCAGCGTTGTTAGTGACTGGGATACGCAGTATTTT.